These T cell receptor beta chains were read from a single sample in a study of regulatory T cells in long-lasting Graves disease. TCRdb used MiXCR to reprocess the multiplex PCR reads, holding one entry per CDR3 protein. The repertoire holds around 500,000 distinct CDR3 sequences, with roughly 20% as singletons. The source was peripheral blood mononuclear cells (PBMCs), collected when the disease was refractory, from a patient treated with antithyroid drugs. The receptors were gathered from a female donor with Graves disease. CDR3s include the opening cysteine and the closing phenylalanine or tryptophan. D genes are given only for firm matches. Rows may omit the clone size; those that give it use once, few, many or a size class.

TRBV30	-	-	TRBJ1-2	TGTGCCTGGAGTGTACTCAGGGTGGAAGGCTACACCTTC	CAWSVLRVEGYTF
TRBV27	TRBD2	many	TRBJ2-7	TGTGCCAGCAGTATTAGCGGGACCGGGTTTGTTTACGAGCAGTACTTC	CASSISGTGFVYEQYF
TRBV15	TRBD1	-	TRBJ2-1	TGTGCCACCAGCAGAGATTTCACAGGGGGATGGAGATGGAATGAGCAGTTCTTC	CATSRDFTGGWRWNEQFF
TRBV11-2	-	many	TRBJ2-7	TGTGCCAGCAGCTCTCTTAGGGGGGGGGGTTACGAGCAGTACTTC	CASSSLRGGGYEQYF
TRBV19	TRBD1	few	TRBJ1-5	TGTGCCAGTAGTATCGACAGGGGAAGCAATCAGCCCCAGCATTTT	CASSIDRGSNQPQHF
TRBV6-1	TRBD1	-	TRBJ1-3	TGTGCCAGCAGATCCCTGAGGGGGCCTACTGTCTCTGGAAACACCATATATTTT	CASRSLRGPTVSGNTIYF
TRBV7-2	-	-	TRBJ2-3	TGTGCCAGCAGATCTAACATACAGTTTGATACGCAGTATTTT	CASRSNIQFDTQYF
TRBV28	TRBD2	many	TRBJ2-7	TGTGCCAGCAGTTTCGGGGGGAACACCTACGAGCAGTACTTC	CASSFGGNTYEQYF
TRBV6-1	TRBD2	-	TRBJ2-7	TGTGCCAGCAGTAGCGGGAGGGCCGAGCAGTACTTC	CASSSGRAEQYF
TRBV11-1	TRBD1	few	TRBJ2-1	TGTGCCAGCAGCTCGCACAGAGGGGGCGCGGAGCAGTTCTTC	CASSSHRGGAEQFF
TRBV28	TRBD1	few	TRBJ1-6	TGTGCCAGCAGTCGTTCCGACAGGGCTAATTCACCCCTCCACTTT	CASSRSDRANSPLHF